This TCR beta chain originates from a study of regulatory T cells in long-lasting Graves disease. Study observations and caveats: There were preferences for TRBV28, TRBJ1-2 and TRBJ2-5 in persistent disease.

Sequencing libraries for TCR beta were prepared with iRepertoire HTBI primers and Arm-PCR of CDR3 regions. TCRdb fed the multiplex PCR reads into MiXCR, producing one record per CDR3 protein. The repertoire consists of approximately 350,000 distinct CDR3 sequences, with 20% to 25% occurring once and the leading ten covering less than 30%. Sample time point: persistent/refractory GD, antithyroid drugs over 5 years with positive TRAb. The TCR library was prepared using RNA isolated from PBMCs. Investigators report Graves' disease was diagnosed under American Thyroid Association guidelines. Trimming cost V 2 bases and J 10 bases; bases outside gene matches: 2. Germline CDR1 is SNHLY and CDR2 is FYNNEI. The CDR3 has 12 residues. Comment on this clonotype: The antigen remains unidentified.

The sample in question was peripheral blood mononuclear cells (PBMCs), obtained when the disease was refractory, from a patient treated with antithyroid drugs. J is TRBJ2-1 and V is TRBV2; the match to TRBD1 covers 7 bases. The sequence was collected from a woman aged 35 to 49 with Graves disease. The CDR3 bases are TGTGCCAGCAGTGAATGGGGACAGGAGCAGTTCTTC. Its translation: CASSEWGQEQFF.